This T cell receptor (beta chain) was identified in a study of CD8+ T cells in alopecia areata. cDNA serving as the sequencing template came from extracted, reverse transcribed RNA. Profiling relied on immunoSEQ multiplex PCR, and the TCRdb table lists in-frame clones only, not all of them. Here the sample spans 130,000 or so clones, roughly 57% being singletons. The germline V gene has CDR1 SQVTM and CDR2 ANQGSEA. CDR3 length: 11 residues. V lost 4 bases, J lost 5 bases, and 8 bases lay in between. Notes on the study in general: The treated group had a single nonresponder, limiting CD8+ expansion-response conclusions. Scalp clonality and expanded CD8+ clones among the top 100 were significantly decreased by tofacitinib. Normal skin contains resident alphabeta T cells, and these are also sequenced in scalp samples.

Treatment of the sample: oral pan-JAK inhibitor, 5-10 mg twice daily. As part of sample collection, lesional scalp punch biopsies and peripheral blood were taken from alopecia areata patients. About this clone itself: Its matching antigen is unknown.

The material sequenced was CD4+ T cells sorted from blood, taken at week 4, from a patient treated with tofacitinib. This receptor was identified in a human donor with alopecia areata. This chain connects TRBV29-1 to TRBJ2-5; D not resolved. CDR3 sequence: CSVAAQETQYF. CDR3 sequence (DNA): TGCAGCGTTGCCGCCCAGGAGACCCAGTACTTC.